This T cell receptor beta chain comes out of a study of blood T cell repertoires in COVID-19. V lost 5 bases and J lost 7; bases outside the gene matches: 10. Germline CDR1 SGHTA, CDR2 FQGNSA. This CDR3 comprises 15 residues. Clones were sequenced by immunoSEQ multiplex PCR, and TCRdb holds only the in-frame ones, with some missing. The table records approximately 500,000 clones, roughly nine tenths of them present only once. This rearrangement joins TRBV7-2 to TRBJ2-3, with 9 nucleotides matching TRBD2. Sequencing was done on a sample of peripheral blood. The receptor was isolated from a woman aged 50 to 60 with COVID-19, enrolled during active disease. CDR3 sequence: CASSLTSGGRNTQYF. The CDR3 bases are TGTGCCAGCAGCCTAACGAGCGGGGGGAGGAATACGCAGTATTTT.